These 12 T cell receptor beta chains originate from one sample sequenced in a study of T cell therapy after organ transplantation. These TCRs are of unknown antigen specificity. Time point: 4-8 weeks after completion of therapy. Assay: immunoSEQ multiplex PCR; the TCRdb copy retains only in-frame clones and omits some. The sample carries 6,000 or so clones, about two thirds recorded once. Source: CD8+ T cells from blood, taken after autologous CMV-specific T cell therapy. Every receptor here comes from a human patient who had received a solid organ transplant and had CMV disease. Some of the T cells may derive from the graft donor.

The V call is TRBV9, the J call TRBJ2-5, with 9 bases fitting TRBD2. CDR1 is SGDLS and CDR2 is YYNGEE in the germline V gene. Unmatched junction bases numbered 3, after V lost 0 bases and J lost 3 bases. The CDR3 spans 15 residues. CDR3 coding DNA: TGTGCCAGCAGCGTAGAGGGACTAGCAAAAGAGACCCAGTACTTC. Its protein product is CASSVEGLAKETQYF.

This sequence joins TRBV5-1 and TRBJ1-4; D remains ambiguous. The CDR3 extends over 16 amino acids. CDR1 and CDR2 from the germline V gene are SGHRS and YFSETQ. V dropped 0 bases and J dropped 4 bases, with 13 bases sitting between them. The CDR3 loop is CASSLEARGSNEKLFF. As DNA, the CDR3 is TGCGCCAGCAGCTTGGAGGCGAGAGGGAGTAATGAAAAACTGTTTTTT.

V gene TRBV28 combines with J gene TRBJ2-1, with TRBD2 matching over 13 bases. Trimming at V came to 4 bases and at J to 6 bases, leaving 9 bases not matched to a gene. The germline gives CDR1 MDHEN, CDR2 SYDVKM. The CDR3 is 17 residues long. The CDR3 sequence is CASSSGTSGTPFNEQFF. In DNA form, the CDR3 reads TGTGCCAGCAGTTCCGGGACTAGCGGGACCCCTTTCAATGAGCAGTTCTTC.

The chain couples TRBV4-3 to TRBJ2-6; a possible D gene is TRBD2 (5 bases). The CDR3 has 16 residues. Trimming took 0 bases from V and 2 from J, leaving 8 bases between them. The germline gives CDR1 LGHNA, CDR2 YSLEER. In DNA form, the CDR3 reads TGCGCCAGCAGCCAAGAGACCGGGACTGGGGCCAACGTCCTGACTTTC. Residues: CASSQETGTGANVLTF.

V gene TRBV9 combines with J gene TRBJ2-7, with 11 bases matching TRBD1. CDR1 is SGDLS, CDR2 YYNGEE, per germline. Trimming at V came to 3 bases and at J to 6 bases, leaving 8 bases not matched to a gene. The CDR3 extends over 15 amino acids. The CDR3 coding sequence is TGTGCCAGCAGCGAAACCGGGACAGGGGGATCCGAGCAGTACTTC. It encodes CASSETGTGGSEQYF.

The V gene is TRBV28, the J gene TRBJ2-1; 7 bases map to TRBD2. The J segment lost 0 bases and the V segment lost 5 bases, leaving 7 bases of the junction unmatched. The length of the CDR3 is 16 residues. From germline, CDR1 is MDHEN and CDR2 SYDVKM. In DNA, the CDR3 is TGTGCCAGCAGTGCCCTAGCGGTCCTCTCCTACAATGAGCAGTTCTTC. Its translation: CASSALAVLSYNEQFF.

By sample fraction, this clone is medium-sized. The chain recombines TRBV6-5 with TRBJ1-5; maybe TRBD1 (6 bases). Trimming left V 0 bases short and J 0 bases short, with 6 bases between. From germline, CDR1 is MNHEY and CDR2 SVGAGI. This CDR3 comprises 15 residues. The CDR3 bases are TGTGCCAGCAGTTACTCGACAGGTAGCAATCAGCCCCAGCATTTT. It codes for CASSYSTGSNQPQHF.

The chain links TRBV6-1 to TRBJ2-6; possibly TRBD1 for D (5 bases). Trimming took 4 bases from V and 0 from J, leaving 13 bases between them. Germline V gives CDR1 MNHNS, CDR2 SASEGT. The CDR3 runs to 17 residues. The CDR3 nucleotides are TGTGCCAGCAGTGTCGACAGTCCTCCCTCTGGGGCCAACGTCCTGACTTTC. Translated: CASSVDSPPSGANVLTF.

The chain has TRBV7-9 and TRBJ2-7; D may be TRBD2 (6 bases). The CDR3 covers 13 residues. V shed 4 bases and J shed 0 bases, with 7 bases lying between them. Germline V gives CDR1 SEHNR, CDR2 FQNEAQ (reference sequence). CDR3 amino acids: CASSSGLSYEQYF. DNA of the CDR3: TGTGCCAGCAGCTCGGGACTCTCCTACGAGCAGTACTTC. The variable domain in full, completed from reference TRBV7-9 and TRBJ2-7, reads DTGVSQNPRHKITKRGQNVTFRCDPISEHNRLYWYRQTLGQGPEFLTYFQNEAQLEKSRLLSDRFSAERPKGSFSTLEIQRTEQGDSAMYLCASSSGLSYEQYFGPGTRLTVT.

The table lists this clone with a count of one. The chain couples TRBV5-5 to TRBJ1-5, with D tentatively TRBD1 (5 bases). Deletions cut 0 bases from V and 1 base from J, with 8 bases between. This CDR3 is 15 amino acids long. CDR1 and CDR2 (germline): SGHKS, YYEKEE (reference sequence). The CDR3 protein is CASSLDRGSNQPQHF. CDR3 in DNA: TGTGCCAGCAGCTTGGATCGGGGCAGCAATCAGCCCCAGCATTTT.

The chain uses TRBV13 and TRBJ2-7; D is perhaps TRBD1 (5 bases). CDR1 and CDR2 (germline): PRHDT, FYEKMQ (reference sequence). The CDR3 has 16 residues. Trimming pared 0 bases from V and 0 bases from J, leaving 12 bases between. DNA for the CDR3: TGTGCCAGCAGCTTAGGGTCTGACAGCTACTCCTACGAGCAGTACTTC. It specifies CASSLGSDSYSYEQYF.

This clone was seen a few times. The chain is built from TRBV2 and TRBJ2-3, with D hard to call. V was cut by 1 base and J by 6 bases, with 14 bases left in between. The CDR3 totals 15 residues. Germline lookup yields CDR1 SNHLY and CDR2 FYNNEI. CDR3 sequence (DNA): TGTGCCAGCAGTGAAGTTTCGGAACCCGTTGATACGCAGTATTTT. Protein product: CASSEVSEPVDTQYF.